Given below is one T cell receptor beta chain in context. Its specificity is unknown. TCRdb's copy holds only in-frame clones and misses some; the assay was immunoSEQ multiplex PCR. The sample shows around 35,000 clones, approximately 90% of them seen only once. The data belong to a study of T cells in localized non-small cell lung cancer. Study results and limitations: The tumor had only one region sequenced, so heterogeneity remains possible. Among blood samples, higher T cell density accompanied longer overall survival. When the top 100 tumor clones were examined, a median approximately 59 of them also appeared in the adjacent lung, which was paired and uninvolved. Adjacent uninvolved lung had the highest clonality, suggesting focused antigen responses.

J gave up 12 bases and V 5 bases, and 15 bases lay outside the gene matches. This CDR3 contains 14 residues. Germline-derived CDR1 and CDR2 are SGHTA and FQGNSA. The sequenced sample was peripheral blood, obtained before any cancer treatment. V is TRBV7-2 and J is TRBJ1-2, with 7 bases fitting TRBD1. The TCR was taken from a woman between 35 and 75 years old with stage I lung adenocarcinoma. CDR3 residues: CASSASGQPWRHTF. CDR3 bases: TGTGCCAGCAGCGCCTCGGGACAGCCCTGGCGTCACACCTTC.